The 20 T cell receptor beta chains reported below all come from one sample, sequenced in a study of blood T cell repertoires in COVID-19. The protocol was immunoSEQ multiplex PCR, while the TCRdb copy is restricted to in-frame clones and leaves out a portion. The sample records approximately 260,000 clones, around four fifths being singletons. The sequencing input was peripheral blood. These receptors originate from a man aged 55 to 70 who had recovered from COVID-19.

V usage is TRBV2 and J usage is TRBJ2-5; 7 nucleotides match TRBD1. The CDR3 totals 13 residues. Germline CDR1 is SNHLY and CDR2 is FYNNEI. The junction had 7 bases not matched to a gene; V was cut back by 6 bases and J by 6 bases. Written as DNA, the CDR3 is TGTGCCAGCAGGCTCACAGGGGCACAGACCCAGTACTTC. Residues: CASRLTGAQTQYF.

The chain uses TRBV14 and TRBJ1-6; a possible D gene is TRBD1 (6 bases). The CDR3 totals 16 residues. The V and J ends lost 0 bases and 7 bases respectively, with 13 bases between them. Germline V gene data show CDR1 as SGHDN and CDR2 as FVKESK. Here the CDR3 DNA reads TGTGCCAGCAGCCAAGAAAGAGGGACAAGGAATTCACCCCTCCACTTT. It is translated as CASSQERGTRNSPLHF. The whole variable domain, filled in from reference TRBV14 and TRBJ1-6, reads EAGVTQFPSHSVIEKGQTVTLRCDPISGHDNLYWYRRVMGKEIKFLLHFVKESKQDESGMPNNRFLAERTGGTYSTLKVQPAELEDSGVYFCASSQERGTRNSPLHFGNGTRLTVT.

The DNA for the CDR3 is TGTGCCAGCAGTGGTGCGACAGGGTTTTTCGAGCAGTACTTC. Protein: CASSGATGFFEQYF. The chain joins TRBV2 to TRBJ2-7; 7 nucleotides line up with TRBD1. Germline lookup yields CDR1 SNHLY and CDR2 FYNNEI. The CDR3 runs 14 residues. With 4 bases clipped from V and 6 bases from J, the junction kept 9 bases outside the gene matches.

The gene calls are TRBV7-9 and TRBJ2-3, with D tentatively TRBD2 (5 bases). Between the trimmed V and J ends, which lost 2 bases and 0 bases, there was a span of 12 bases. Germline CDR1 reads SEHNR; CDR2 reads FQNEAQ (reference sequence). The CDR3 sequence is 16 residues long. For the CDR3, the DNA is TGTGCCAGCAGCTTATACGGACGGAGGAGCACAGATACGCAGTATTTT. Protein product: CASSLYGRRSTDTQYF.

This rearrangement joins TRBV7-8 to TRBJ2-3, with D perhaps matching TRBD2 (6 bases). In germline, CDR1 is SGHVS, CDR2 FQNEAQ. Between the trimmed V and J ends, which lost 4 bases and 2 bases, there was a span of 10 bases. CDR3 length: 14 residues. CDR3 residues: CASSSGLSTDTQYF. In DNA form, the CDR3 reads TGTGCCAGCAGCTCGGGACTGTCCACAGATACGCAGTATTTT. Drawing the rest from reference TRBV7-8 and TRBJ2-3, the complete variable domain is GAGVSQSPRYKVAKRGQDVALRCDPISGHVSLFWYQQALGQGPEFLTYFQNEAQLDKSGLPSDRFFAERPEGSVSTLKIQRTQQEDSAVYLCASSSGLSTDTQYFGPGTRLTVL.

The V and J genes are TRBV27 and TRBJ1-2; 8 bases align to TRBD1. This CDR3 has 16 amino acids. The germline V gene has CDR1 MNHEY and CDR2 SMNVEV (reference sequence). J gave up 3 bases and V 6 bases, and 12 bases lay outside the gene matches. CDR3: CASSNHLRGRHYGYTF. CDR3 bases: TGTGCCAGCAGCAACCACCTCAGGGGGCGGCACTATGGCTACACCTTC.

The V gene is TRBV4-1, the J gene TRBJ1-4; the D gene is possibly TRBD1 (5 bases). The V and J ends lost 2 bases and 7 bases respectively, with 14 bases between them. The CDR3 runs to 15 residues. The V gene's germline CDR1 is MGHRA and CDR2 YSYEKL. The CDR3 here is CASSQRQGESEKLFF. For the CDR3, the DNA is TGCGCCAGCAGCCAACGTCAAGGGGAAAGTGAAAAACTGTTTTTT.

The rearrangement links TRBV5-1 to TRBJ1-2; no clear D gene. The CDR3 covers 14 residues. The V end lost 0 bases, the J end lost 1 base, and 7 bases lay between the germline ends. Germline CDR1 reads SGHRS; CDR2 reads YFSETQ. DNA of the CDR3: TGCGCCAGCAGCTTGGGAGGGAATAACTATGGCTACACCTTC. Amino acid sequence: CASSLGGNNYGYTF. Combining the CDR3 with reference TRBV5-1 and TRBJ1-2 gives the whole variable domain KAGVTQTPRYLIKTRGQQVTLSCSPISGHRSVSWYQQTPGQGLQFLFEYFSETQRNKGNFPGRFSGRQFSNSRSEMNVSTLELGDSALYLCASSLGGNNYGYTFGSGTRLTVV.

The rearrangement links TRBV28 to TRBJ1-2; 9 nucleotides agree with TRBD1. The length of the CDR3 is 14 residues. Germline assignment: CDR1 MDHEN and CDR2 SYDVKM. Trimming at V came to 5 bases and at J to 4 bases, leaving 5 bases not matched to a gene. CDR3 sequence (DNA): TGTGCCAGCAGTGAGGGACAGGGTGGCTATGGCTACACCTTC. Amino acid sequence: CASSEGQGGYGYTF.

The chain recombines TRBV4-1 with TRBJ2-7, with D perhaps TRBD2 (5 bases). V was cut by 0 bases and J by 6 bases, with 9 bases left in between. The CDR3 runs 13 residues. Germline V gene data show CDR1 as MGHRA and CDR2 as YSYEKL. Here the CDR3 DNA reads TGCGCCAGCAGCCAAGATCGAGGGCGCGAGCAGTACTTC. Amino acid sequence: CASSQDRGREQYF.

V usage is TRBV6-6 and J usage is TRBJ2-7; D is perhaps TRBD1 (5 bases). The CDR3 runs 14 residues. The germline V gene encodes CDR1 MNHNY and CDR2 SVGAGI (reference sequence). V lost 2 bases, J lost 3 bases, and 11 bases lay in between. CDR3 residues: CASSYPPQGYEQYF. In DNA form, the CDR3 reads TGTGCCAGCAGTTACCCTCCCCAGGGCTACGAGCAGTACTTC.

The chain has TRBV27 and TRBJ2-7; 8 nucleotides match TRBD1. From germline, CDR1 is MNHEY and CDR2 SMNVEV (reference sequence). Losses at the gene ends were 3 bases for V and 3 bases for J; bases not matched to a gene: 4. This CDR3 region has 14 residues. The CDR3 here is CASSFSGGIYEQYF. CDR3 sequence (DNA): TGTGCCAGCAGTTTTTCAGGGGGCATCTACGAGCAGTACTTC.

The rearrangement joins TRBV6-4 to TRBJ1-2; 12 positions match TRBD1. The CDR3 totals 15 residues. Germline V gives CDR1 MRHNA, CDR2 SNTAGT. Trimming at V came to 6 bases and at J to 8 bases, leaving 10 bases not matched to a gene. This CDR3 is CASSATGQGARGYTF. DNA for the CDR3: TGTGCCAGCAGCGCTACGGGACAGGGGGCGCGGGGCTACACCTTC.

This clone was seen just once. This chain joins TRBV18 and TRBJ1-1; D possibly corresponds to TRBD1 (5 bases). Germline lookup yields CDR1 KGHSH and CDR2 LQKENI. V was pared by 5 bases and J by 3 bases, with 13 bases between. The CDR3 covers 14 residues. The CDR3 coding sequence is TGTGCCAGCTCAACAAACAGGATAGACACTGAAGCTTTCTTT. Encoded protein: CASSTNRIDTEAFF. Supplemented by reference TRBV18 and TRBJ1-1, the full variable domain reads NAGVMQNPRHLVRRRGQEARLRCSPMKGHSHVYWYRQLPEEGLKFMVYLQKENIIDESGMPKERFSAEFPKEGPSILRIQQVVRGDSAAYFCASSTNRIDTEAFFGQGTRLTVV.

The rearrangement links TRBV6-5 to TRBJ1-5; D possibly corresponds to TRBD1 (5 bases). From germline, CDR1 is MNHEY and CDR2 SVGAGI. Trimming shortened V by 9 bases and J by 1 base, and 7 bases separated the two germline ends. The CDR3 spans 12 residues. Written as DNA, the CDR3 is TGTGCCAGTCAGGGCAGCAATCAGCCCCAGCATTTT. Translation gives CASQGSNQPQHF.

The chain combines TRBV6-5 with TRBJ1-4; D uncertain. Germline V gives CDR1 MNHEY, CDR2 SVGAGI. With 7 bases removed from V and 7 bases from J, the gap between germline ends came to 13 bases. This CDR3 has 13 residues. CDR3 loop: CASTGDWGEKLFF. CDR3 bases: TGTGCCAGCACGGGAGATTGGGGTGAAAAACTGTTTTTT.

The CDR3 DNA reads as TGTGCCTGGAGTGTAACGCGGTGGTCGGCTGGGGCCAACGTCCTGACTTTC. It translates to CAWSVTRWSAGANVLTF. The chain links TRBV30 to TRBJ2-6; D uncertain. Germline assignment: CDR1 GTSNPN and CDR2 SVGIG (reference sequence). This CDR3 comprises 17 residues. Trimming pared 0 bases from V and 2 bases from J, leaving 14 bases between.

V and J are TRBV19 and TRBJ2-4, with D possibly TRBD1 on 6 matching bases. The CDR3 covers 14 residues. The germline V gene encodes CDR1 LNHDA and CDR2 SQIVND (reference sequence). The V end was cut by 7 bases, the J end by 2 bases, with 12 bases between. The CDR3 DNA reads TGTGCCAGTACGAACCGGGACACCAAAAACATTCAGTACTTC. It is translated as CASTNRDTKNIQYF.

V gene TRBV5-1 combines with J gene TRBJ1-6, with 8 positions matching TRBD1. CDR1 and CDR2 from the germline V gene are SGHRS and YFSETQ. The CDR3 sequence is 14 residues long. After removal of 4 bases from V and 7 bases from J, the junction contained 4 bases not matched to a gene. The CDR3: CASSMGQENSPLHF. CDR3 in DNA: TGCGCCAGCAGCATGGGACAGGAGAATTCACCCCTCCACTTT.

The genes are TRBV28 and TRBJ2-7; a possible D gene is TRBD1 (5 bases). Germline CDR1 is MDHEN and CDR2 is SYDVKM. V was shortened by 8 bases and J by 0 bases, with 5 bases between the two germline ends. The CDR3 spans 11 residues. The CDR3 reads CASQGSYEQYF. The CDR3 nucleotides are TGTGCCAGCCAGGGCTCCTACGAGCAGTACTTC.